This T cell receptor (beta chain) comes out of a study of T cells in Graves' hyperthyroidism and ophthalmopathy (dated by TCRdb to between 2017 and 2020). About the full investigation: Peripheral blood samples were taken at the time of initial diagnosis, prior to any treatment. An independent validation cohort of fewer than 20 hyperthyroidism patients and approximately 16 patients who later progressed to ophthalmopathy tested prospective prediction of ophthalmopathy. The study also compared thyroid tissue and blood T-cell repertoires from several Graves' hyperthyroidism patients. The paper describes TCR Vbeta CDR3 sequencing of about 140 peripheral blood samples, made up of approximately 40 ophthalmopathy patients, roughly 80 hyperthyroidism patients and 17 progressor patients. The approximately 100 discovery patients were randomly split 7:3 into training and test sets. After sampling, hyperthyroidism patients received methimazole starting at 30 mg daily, and ophthalmopathy patients received high-dose intravenous methylprednisolone. TCR V-J signatures able to tell the groups apart were searched for in a discovery cohort of 90 to 100 patients, of whom roughly 42 had Graves' ophthalmopathy and 55 to 60 had stable Graves' hyperthyroidism. Broad study findings and their caveats: Ophthalmopathy was separated from stable hyperthyroidism by a 13 V-J signature model, with approximately 89% sensitivity and about 81% specificity obtained in cross-validation and 80%/75% obtained in testing. Most expanded thyroid clonotypes (frequency above 0.001) were also found in blood, which suggests that blood repertoires may mirror thyroid immune responses. Sample size was not statistically predetermined, and investigators were not blinded to group allocation. In validation, progression to ophthalmopathy was predicted by the model with more than 65% sensitivity and around 76% specificity, a median of approximately 6.5 months before onset.

TCR beta CDR3 regions were amplified from RNA transcripts. The TCR CDR3 was subjected to a first round of RT-PCR using the HTBI primer set and the Qiagen OneStep RT-PCR kit. Libraries were constructed in a second round of multiplex PCR, after which size selection and purification were performed. Sequencing of the libraries was done on an Illumina HiSeq2000 using paired-end 100 bp reads. The source study handled its data this way. SOAPnuke was used to process the raw data, throwing out any read that contained adapters or uncalled bases, had a mean Phred below 15, or lacked an exact constant-primer or identifier match. High-quality paired reads were merged with COPE v1.2.5, and unique nucleotide sequences were defined as clonotypes. MiTCR v1.1 was used to align the clonotypes against IMGT TRBV, TRBD and TRBJ reference segments. The analysis was restricted to V-J combinations with a frequency above 0.0001, which together covered just over 99% of the repertoires. The TCS score was defined as F50 (clonal expansion) divided by E x V (chaos), with BLOSUM62-based TCRdist calculated between CDR3 peptides within each V-J. Welch's t-statistics and random forest reduced roughly 500 V-J features to under 15, which were used in a naive Bayes classifier (R e1071). TCRdb handled the public reads itself, with Q25 trimming in fastp and clone calling in MiXCR, and kept productive beta chains. Each CDR3 protein gets just one entry, which takes the most common genes and DNA from the rows behind it. It is TCRdb's table, rather than the study itself, that gives the V and J calls and clone size. The sample contains roughly 740,000 distinct CDR3 sequences, 15% to 20% of them found a single time. The top ten clones comprise around 7.7% of the sample.

A patient counted as having stable Graves' hyperthyroidism if no progression to ophthalmopathy occurred over 18 months of follow-up. Hyperthyroidism patients were aged 18 to 65 years and newly diagnosed, with disease duration of less than 2 months. Any patient with an uncontrolled infection, another autoimmune disease, pregnancy or lactation was excluded. Diagnoses relied on clinical symptoms, serum thyroxine and TRAb, thyroid ultrasound and orbital computed tomography. PBMCs were isolated from about 9.2 ml of fresh peripheral blood by Ficoll-Paque density gradient centrifugation. Total RNA was extracted with Trizol reagent, and quality was checked on an Agilent 2100 Bioanalyzer. In regard to this clonotype: The antigen it recognizes is unknown. No qualities accompany the bases; no much larger clone lies one base away.

Looking up the germline V gene (reference sequence) yields CDR1 SEHNR and CDR2 FQNEAQ. Inclusive of the bounding cysteine and phenylalanine, the CDR3 is 14 residues long. Only the CDR3 DNA stays, 42 bases, in frame from base 1. Relative to germline, V is 2 bases shorter and J is 5 bases shorter, with 12 bases between their ends. The sequence links TRBV7-9 to TRBJ2-5; TRBD2 is possibly the D segment (6 matching bases). Sequenced: blood. The source of this sequence is a man between 18 and 35 years old with Graves' hyperthyroidism. The DNA sequence is given as TGTGCCAGCAGCTTATTTGCGGGACGGGAGACCCAGTACTTC. This gives the protein CASSLFAGRETQYF.